This TCR beta chain originates from a study of response to subunit inactivated influenza vaccine. This clonotype was seen only a few times. Its target is unknown. From the RT-PCR reads, TCRdb called clonotypes with MiXCR, one entry per CDR3 protein. The data show 530,000 or so distinct CDR3 sequences, 12% seen once. Study-wide results and caveats: The authors offered the suggestion that each seasonal influenza vaccination recruits few new T cells.

The input for sequencing was PBMCs from blood, taken on the day of vaccination. The sequence came from a man between 50 and 59 years old who received an inactivated influenza vaccine.

CDR3 DNA: TGTGCCAGCCGGAGGGGACTAGCGAAGTGGGCCGGGGGCACAGATACGCAGTATTTT. Amino acid sequence: CASRRGLAKWAGGTDTQYF. This chain links TRBV6-1 with TRBJ2-3; the match to TRBD2 covers 10 bases. Germline CDR1 MNHNS, CDR2 SASEGT. The CDR3 is 19 residues long. J gave up 1 base and V 8 bases, and 18 bases lay outside the gene matches.